This is a list of T cell receptor beta chains from one sample in a study. TCRdb re-called the RT-PCR reads through MiXCR, storing one row per CDR3 protein. The sample carries almost 700,000 distinct CDR3 sequences, approximately 15% recorded once. The sample comprised memory CD4+ T cells from blood. The source of these receptors is a female donor in good health, serving as a healthy control. CDR3s include the opening cysteine and the closing phenylalanine or tryptophan. A D gene is named only where the DNA matches it firmly. Size tells how often a clone was seen (once, few, many) or the class of an expanded clone, and some rows leave it out.

>TRBJ1-1|NA|few|TRBV4-2
TGTGCCAGCAGCCCCTTCCTAACGCAGGTTGGGAACACTGAAGCTTTCTTT
CASSPFLTQVGNTEAFF
>TRBJ2-5|NA|few|TRBV4-3
TGCGCCAGCAGCCAAAGACACCCCGGGGAGACCCAGTACTTC
CASSQRHPGETQYF
>TRBJ1-2|NA|few|TRBV20-1
TGCAGTGCTAGATTTGGGGCTTCGGGCGGCTACACCTTC
CSARFGASGGYTF
>TRBJ2-1|NA|many|TRBV5-1
TGCGCCAGCGCCCGGCCGAGCTCCTACAATGAGCAGTTCTTC
CASARPSSYNEQFF
>TRBJ1-5|NA|few|TRBV15
TGTGCCACCAGCAGAGATGGGCTAAGCAATCAGCCCCAGCATTTT
CATSRDGLSNQPQHF
>TRBJ2-5|TRBD2|few|TRBV20-1
TGCAGTGCTGGACTAGCGGGGGAGACCCAGTACTTC
CSAGLAGETQYF
>TRBJ2-3|TRBD1|NA|TRBV28
TGTGCCAGCAGGAGGTCCCGGGACAGAAATTTAGATACGCAGTATTTT
CASRRSRDRNLDTQYF
>TRBJ2-2|TRBD2|NA|TRBV20-1
TGCAGTGCTAGTCGACTAGCGGGAGGGCCAACCGGGGAGCTGTTTTTT
CSASRLAGGPTGELFF
>TRBJ2-5|NA|NA|TRBV13
TGTGCCAGCAGCTTTCCCGGGACTGAGACCCAGTACTTC
CASSFPGTETQYF
>TRBJ1-1|TRBD1|NA|TRBV6-1
TGTGCCGGCGCCGGACAGGGGTTCACTGAAGCTTTCTTT
CAGAGQGFTEAFF
>TRBJ1-4|NA|NA|TRBV5-1
TGCGCCAGTCAAACCGACCCAGCGACTAATGAAAAACTGTTTTTT
CASQTDPATNEKLFF
>TRBJ2-5|NA|many|TRBV15
TGTGCCACCAGCAGAGATCGCGGAGAAGAGACCCAGTACTTC
CATSRDRGEETQYF
>TRBJ2-3|NA|few|TRBV10-3
TGTGCCATCAGTGACTATAGTAGCGGCACAGATACGCAGTATTTT
CAISDYSSGTDTQYF
>TRBJ1-1|NA|few|TRBV12-3/TRBV12-4
TGTGCCAGCAGCGAACTATCAGGGCCCACTGAAGCTTTCTTT
CASSELSGPTEAFF
>TRBJ2-5|TRBD2|many|TRBV11-2
TGTGCCAGCAGCTCCCCCCAGACTAGCGGGAGGGATTCCCAGTACTTC
CASSSPQTSGRDSQYF
>TRBJ1-1|TRBD1|NA|TRBV29-1
TGCAGCGTTGCAACAGGGGGCCATGGAGCTGAAGCTTTCTTT
CSVATGGHGAEAFF
>TRBJ2-5|NA|many|TRBV10-3
TGTGCCATCGGCCAGGGTAGAGAGACCCAGTACTTC
CAIGQGRETQYF
>TRBJ1-4|NA|NA|TRBV5-5
TGTGCCAGCAGCTTGCAGTCCGCCGATAATGAAAAACTGTTTTTT
CASSLQSADNEKLFF
>TRBJ2-7|TRBD1|NA|TRBV12-3/TRBV12-4
TGTGCCAGCAGTTTCGGGACAGCCCGTCAAAGCTCCTACGAGCAGTACTTC
CASSFGTARQSSYEQYF
>TRBJ2-1|NA|NA|TRBV7-8
TGTGCCAGCAGCATTAGCGGAGAAGGTACCTACAATGAGCAGTTCTTC
CASSISGEGTYNEQFF
>TRBJ2-1|NA|few|TRBV5-1
TGCGCCAGCAGCAGGGGGGGCGATACCTCTGAGCAGTTCTTC
CASSRGGDTSEQFF
>TRBJ2-5|NA|many|TRBV30
TGTGCCTGGACCCGCCGAACGGGGGAGACCCAGTACTTC
CAWTRRTGETQYF
>TRBJ2-1|NA|many|TRBV4-3
TGCGCCAGCAGCCCCCTTCCGGGAGACGAGCAGTTCTTC
CASSPLPGDEQFF